Following are 21 T cell receptor beta chains from one sample sequenced in a study of blood T cell repertoires in COVID-19 (dated by TCRdb to 2019 to 2021). The method behind the library was the immunoSEQ multiplex PCR assay. In its TCRdb copy, this immuneACCESS table keeps in-frame sequences only and misses some clones. Where compared with another copy, unresolved V genes explain less than half of these, and the others have no known cause. In this sample the table shows roughly 140,000 clones, roughly 80% of which occur a single time. The ten largest clones capture 3.5% to 4% of the sample. Sequencing was performed on peripheral blood. These receptors all stem from a man in his 70s who had recovered from COVID-19.

This clone has a single count. The V and J genes are TRBV2 and TRBJ1-4; D uncertain. There are 11 residues in the CDR3. CDR1 SNHLY and CDR2 FYNNEI come from the germline V gene. V gave up 8 bases and J gave up 7 bases, with 8 bases separating them. The CDR3 coding sequence is TGTGCCAGCCGTTGGAGTGAAAAACTGTTTTTT. Protein sequence: CASRWSEKLFF.

This clone was found once. The chain combines TRBV21-1 with TRBJ2-6; the table calls TRBD1, which could not be checked here. TRBV21-1 is flagged as a pseudogene. The CDR3 has 18 residues. CDR3 DNA: TGTGCCAGCAGCAAAGCAAGACAGGTCTTCTCTGGGGCCAACGTCCTGACTTTC. Translation gives CASSKARQVFSGANVLTF.

The V gene is TRBV7-8, the J gene TRBJ2-3; D call uncertain. Trimming took off 3 bases at V and 3 bases at J, with 7 bases between the two ends. The CDR3 is made up of 13 amino acids. Per the germline V gene, CDR1 is SGHVS and CDR2 is FQNEAQ. CDR3 bases: TGTGCCAGCAGCTTTGTCCCGACAGATACGCAGTATTTT. Translating gives CASSFVPTDTQYF. Full variable domain (remainder filled in from reference TRBV7-8 and TRBJ2-3): GAGVSQSPRYKVAKRGQDVALRCDPISGHVSLFWYQQALGQGPEFLTYFQNEAQLDKSGLPSDRFFAERPEGSVSTLKIQRTQQEDSAVYLCASSFVPTDTQYFGPGTRLTVL.

CDR3: CAWSVIAGPTDTQYF. DNA for the CDR3: TGTGCCTGGAGTGTAATAGCGGGACCTACAGATACGCAGTATTTT. The chain uses TRBV30 and TRBJ2-3; TRBD2 aligns across 8 bases. The CDR3 is 15 amino acids. Germline assignment: CDR1 GTSNPN and CDR2 SVGIG (reference sequence). After removal of 0 bases from V and 3 bases from J, the junction contained 5 bases not matched to a gene.

There are a few counts of this clone. V gene TRBV10-3 combines with J gene TRBJ2-1; 10 nucleotides line up with TRBD2. CDR3 length: 14 amino acids. The germline CDR1 and CDR2 sequences are ENHRY and SYGVKD. Trimming at V came to 6 bases and at J to 8 bases, leaving 7 bases not matched to a gene. CDR3 in DNA: TGTGCCATCAGGGGTTCTAGCGGGAGCGATGAGCAGTTCTTC. It is translated as CAIRGSSGSDEQFF.

The sample holds a few counts of this clone. V is TRBV18 and J is TRBJ1-1; possibly TRBD1 for D (5 bases). The V gene lost 3 bases and the J gene lost 2 bases, with 16 bases spanning the gap. This CDR3 spans 16 amino acids. In germline, CDR1 is KGHSH, CDR2 LQKENI. The CDR3 region is CASSPSELTANTEAFF. The CDR3 region has the DNA TGTGCCAGCTCACCCTCTGAACTGACAGCTAACACTGAAGCTTTCTTT.

In the case of this clone: Additional DNA sequences in this sample encode the identical CDR3. V is TRBV5-1 and J is TRBJ2-2, with 8 nucleotides matching TRBD1. The V gene end was trimmed by 4 bases and the J gene end by 5 bases; junction bases not matched to a gene: 7. This CDR3 contains 15 residues. Germline values: CDR1 SGHRS, CDR2 YFSETQ. CDR3 protein: CASSPGQGGTGELFF. The CDR3 bases are TGCGCCAGCAGCCCAGGACAGGGTGGAACCGGGGAGCTGTTTTTT.

The gene calls are TRBV4-1 and TRBJ2-7, with D maybe TRBD1 (6 bases). V was trimmed by 1 base and J by 1 base, leaving 11 bases between them. The CDR3 is 15 residues long. In germline, CDR1 is MGHRA, CDR2 YSYEKL. CDR3 in DNA: TGCGCCAGCAGCCAAGTTAGGACAGCTTCCTACGAGCAGTACTTC. Translating gives CASSQVRTASYEQYF.

The chain joins TRBV7-2 to TRBJ1-1; TRBD1 is a possible D gene (6 bases). The ends were cut back, 1 base at V and 5 bases at J, with 11 bases in the middle. The CDR3 has 14 amino acids. Germline V CDR1 and CDR2: SGHTA, FQGNSA. The CDR3 sequence is CASSLGGGGTEAFF. The CDR3 coding sequence is TGTGCCAGCAGCTTAGGAGGGGGAGGGACTGAAGCTTTCTTT.

The gene calls are TRBV29-1 and TRBJ2-2; 7 bases match TRBD1. This CDR3 spans 13 amino acids. The V segment lost 5 bases and the J segment 7 bases; nucleotides outside the gene matches: 7. CDR1 is SQVTM, CDR2 ANQGSEA, per germline. This CDR3 reads CSVLGGAFGELFF. CDR3 coding DNA: TGCAGCGTTCTAGGGGGCGCGTTCGGGGAGCTGTTTTTT.

The rearrangement links TRBV27 to TRBJ1-2, with D tentatively TRBD1 (6 bases). This CDR3 region has 15 residues. CDR1 and CDR2 from the germline V gene are MNHEY and SMNVEV (reference sequence). V dropped 6 bases and J dropped 1 base, with 15 bases sitting between them. CDR3 sequence reads: CASRPGTYDNYGYTF. CDR3 in DNA: TGTGCCAGCAGGCCCGGGACATACGATAACTATGGCTACACCTTC.

This clone was counted only a few times. The chain uses TRBV5-6 and TRBJ2-7; 9 positions agree with TRBD2. The CDR3 runs to 18 residues. Germline V gene data show CDR1 as SGHDT and CDR2 as YYEEEE. Trimming at V came to 4 bases and at J to 4 bases, leaving 18 bases not matched to a gene. For the CDR3, the DNA is TGTGCCAGCAGCCAGCTGGTAATGGGCGGGAGGGCCCGTTACGAGCAGTACTTC. This gives the protein CASSQLVMGGRARYEQYF.

This clone was picked up one time. J is TRBJ2-1 and V is TRBV4-3, with 12 bases lining up with TRBD2. CDR1 and CDR2 (germline): LGHNA, YSLEER. The CDR3 loop spans 16 amino acids. V shed 4 bases and J 2 bases; nucleotides not matched to a gene: 3. The CDR3 loop reads CASSRGLAGTYNEQFF. The CDR3 coding sequence is TGCGCCAGCAGCCGCGGACTAGCGGGAACCTACAATGAGCAGTTCTTC.

The rearrangement links TRBV7-2 to TRBJ2-3, with TRBD1 matching over 7 bases. CDR1 SGHTA and CDR2 FQGNSA come from the germline V gene. V gave up 5 bases and J gave up 7 bases; unmatched junction bases: 9. The CDR3 has 14 residues. As DNA, the CDR3 is TGTGCCAGCAGCCGTAAGGGGGCGCCTAATACGCAGTATTTT. Protein product: CASSRKGAPNTQYF.

This clone has more than one count but fewer than ten. The chain couples TRBV5-1 to TRBJ1-6; a possible D gene is TRBD1 (6 bases). This CDR3 region has 13 residues. V lost 7 bases to trimming and J lost 8 bases, with 13 bases between them. Germline CDR1 reads SGHRS; CDR2 reads YFSETQ. In DNA form, the CDR3 reads TGCGCCAGCTGTCCGACAGGCTATTCACCCCTCCACTTT. Protein sequence: CASCPTGYSPLHF.

The chain employs TRBV24-1 and TRBJ2-1, with 7 bases identical to TRBD2. Trimming at V came to 4 bases and at J to 14 bases, leaving 7 bases not matched to a gene. The CDR3 has 12 residues. From germline, CDR1 is KGHDR and CDR2 SFDVKD. The CDR3 protein is CATSDRAGAEFF. CDR3 nucleotide sequence: TGTGCCACCAGTGACCGCGCGGGAGCGGAGTTCTTC.

The chain uses TRBV5-4 and TRBJ2-2; 10 positions agree with TRBD1. Germline CDR1 is SGHNT and CDR2 is YYREEE (reference sequence). V was pared by 5 bases and J by 13 bases, with 8 bases of the junction left unmatched. The CDR3 spans 13 residues. As DNA, the CDR3 is TGTGCCAGCAGTTCACCGGGACAGGGGACGCTGTTTTTT. Amino acid sequence: CASSSPGQGTLFF.

The chain recombines TRBV5-8 with TRBJ2-1; D is perhaps TRBD2 (6 bases). This CDR3 has 17 residues. Germline lookup yields CDR1 SGHTS and CDR2 YDEGEE. Trimming stripped 2 bases from V and 0 bases from J, with 15 bases between. The DNA for the CDR3 is TGTGCCAGCAGCTTCGGGACTTCTATTAGCTCCTACAATGAGCAGTTCTTC. Translated, it gives CASSFGTSISSYNEQFF.

The V call is TRBV6-5, the J call TRBJ1-5; 7 bases fit TRBD1. In germline, CDR1 is MNHEY, CDR2 SVGAGI. The V gene end was trimmed by 8 bases and the J gene end by 0 bases; junction bases not matched to a gene: 7. The CDR3 contains 15 residues. CDR3 in DNA: TGTGCCAGCCGCCGGGACAGATATAGCAATCAGCCCCAGCATTTT. This translates into CASRRDRYSNQPQHF.

The chain is built from TRBV19 and TRBJ1-1, with D possibly TRBD1 on 5 matching bases. Germline CDR1 LNHDA, CDR2 SQIVND (reference sequence). Trimming took 6 bases from V and 6 from J, leaving 14 bases between them. This CDR3 is built from 13 residues. CDR3 region: CASRVAGPAEAFF. DNA of the CDR3: TGTGCCAGTAGAGTGGCAGGGCCGGCTGAAGCTTTCTTT. Complete variable domain (other parts from reference TRBV19 and TRBJ1-1): DGGITQSPKYLFRKEGQNVTLSCEQNLNHDAMYWYRQDPGQGLRLIYYSQIVNDFQKGDIAEGYSVSREKKESFPLTVTSAQKNPTAFYLCASRVAGPAEAFFGQGTRLTVV.

The chain couples TRBV2 to TRBJ2-7, with TRBD1 matching 8 bases. The CDR3 spans 15 residues. Trimming cost V 5 bases and J 7 bases; bases outside gene matches: 13. Per the germline V gene, CDR1 is SNHLY and CDR2 is FYNNEI. The CDR3 nucleotides read TGTGCCAGCAGTTTAGGACAGGGAAGGGCGGGAGAGCAGTACTTC. This sequence encodes CASSLGQGRAGEQYF.